The 11 T cell receptor beta chains in this list originate from one sample, sequenced in a study of blood T cell repertoires in COVID-19. TCRdb's copy holds only in-frame clones and misses some; the assay was immunoSEQ multiplex PCR. The data hold over 200,000 clones, with approximately 90% observed a single time. Sequencing was performed on PBMCs or T cells enriched from blood (not recorded which). These receptors came from a man younger than 40 who had recovered from COVID-19.

A remark on this clone: The junction differs from germline at one of its ends, possibly a read error. V is TRBV14 and J is TRBJ1-4; D is undetermined. There are 15 residues in the CDR3. CDR1 is SGHDN and CDR2 is FVKESK in the germline V gene. CDR3 protein: CASSEEGGGNEKLFF. Here the CDR3 DNA reads TGTGCCAGCAGCGAAGAAGGTGGAGGTAATGAAAAACTGTTTTTT.

V is TRBV6-5 and J is TRBJ2-1, with D perhaps TRBD1 (5 bases). The germline V gene has CDR1 MNHEY and CDR2 SVGAGI. V was pared by 8 bases and J by 3 bases, with 17 bases between. This CDR3 spans 15 amino acids. Written as DNA, the CDR3 is TGTGCCAGCGCTGGGGCCGGCGTAGGCTACAATGAGCAGTTCTTC. Residues: CASAGAGVGYNEQFF.

This clone was counted a few times. The V and J genes are TRBV3-1 (or the pseudogene TRBV3-2) and TRBJ2-2; possibly TRBD1 for D (6 bases). There are 15 residues in the CDR3. V lost 3 bases and J 3 bases, leaving 11 bases between the germline ends. CDR1 is LGHDT, CDR2 YNNKEL, per germline (reference sequence). CDR3 loop: CASSHDRSHTGELFF. The CDR3 nucleotides read TGTGCCAGCAGCCATGACAGGTCCCACACCGGGGAGCTGTTTTTT.

The V and J genes are TRBV18 and TRBJ2-2; 7 bases are a match to TRBD1. After removal of 2 bases from V and 3 bases from J, the junction contained 3 bases not matched to a gene. The CDR3 length is 15 residues. Germline CDR1 is KGHSH and CDR2 is LQKENI. The CDR3 nucleotides read TGTGCCAGCTCACCAACAGGGGCGGACACCGGGGAGCTGTTTTTT. Translation: CASSPTGADTGELFF.

V and J are TRBV12-5 and TRBJ2-1; D is possibly TRBD2 (7 bases). The V end lost 5 bases, the J end lost 0 bases, and 11 bases lay between the germline ends. The CDR3 has 15 residues. Germline V CDR1 and CDR2: LGHNT, FRNRAP. Here the CDR3 DNA reads TGTGCTAGTGGTGAGGGGGGGAGCTCCTACAATGAGCAGTTCTTC. It yields the protein CASGEGGSSYNEQFF. The whole variable domain, filled in from reference TRBV12-5 and TRBJ2-1, reads DARVTQTPRHKVTEMGQEVTMRCQPILGHNTVFWYRQTMMQGLELLAYFRNRAPLDDSGMPKDRFSAEMPDATLATLKIQPSEPRDSAVYFCASGEGGSSYNEQFFGPGTRLTVL.

This clone was counted only a few times. The chain carries TRBV9 and TRBJ2-1; TRBD2 matches 9 bases. The CDR3 is 16 residues long. V lost 3 bases to trimming and J lost 4 bases; unmatched junction nucleotides: 8. Germline CDR1 is SGDLS and CDR2 is YYNGEE. The CDR3 DNA is TGTGCCAGCAGCGGCGATAGCGGGGGTACTTACAATGAGCAGTTCTTC. This translates into CASSGDSGGTYNEQFF.

This rearrangement joins TRBV4-3 to TRBJ2-3; 8 nucleotides match TRBD2. Germline V gene sequence: CDR1 LGHNA, CDR2 YSLEER. J gave up 6 bases and V 4 bases, and 12 bases lay outside the gene matches. CDR3 size: 16 residues. The CDR3 sequence: CASSPETGIAGDTQYF. The CDR3, as DNA: TGCGCCAGCAGCCCCGAAACGGGGATAGCGGGGGATACGCAGTATTTT.

The chain recombines TRBV27 with TRBJ2-1; TRBD2 matches at 8 bases. The trim removed 7 bases at V and 7 bases at J, leaving 6 bases unmatched. CDR3 length: 13 amino acids. CDR1 and CDR2 (germline): MNHEY, SMNVEV (reference sequence). The CDR3, as DNA: TGTGCCAGCACTCCCGGGGGGGGGAATGAGCAGTTCTTC. Its protein product is CASTPGGGNEQFF.

The V and J genes are TRBV12-3 or TRBV12-4 and TRBJ1-4; D not resolved. The CDR3 is 12 amino acids. The V end lost 8 bases, the J end lost 8 bases, and 12 bases lay between the germline ends. The CDR3 region has the DNA TGTGCCAGCCGCCGGAGGGAGGAAAAACTGTTTTTT. This translates into CASRRREEKLFF.

A remark on this clone: The germline gene is not matched at one end of the junction; a read error may be the cause. The chain links TRBV19 to TRBJ2-1, with TRBD1 matching 10 bases. Germline lookup yields CDR1 LNHDA and CDR2 SQIVND (reference sequence). The CDR3 totals 12 residues. For the CDR3, the DNA is TGTGCCAGTAGTATCGGACAGGGGGGGCCCCTCTTC. Translated: CASSIGQGGPLF.

The V and J genes are TRBV19 and TRBJ1-2; D possibly corresponds to TRBD1 (5 bases). The CDR3 runs to 15 residues. Between the trimmed V and J ends, which lost 3 bases and 1 base, there was a span of 12 bases. CDR1 is LNHDA and CDR2 is SQIVND in the germline V gene (reference sequence). The CDR3 is CASSIQGTLNYGYTF. The CDR3 DNA reads TGTGCCAGTAGTATTCAGGGAACGCTTAACTATGGCTACACCTTC.